The TCR beta chain under discussion was sequenced for a study of CD8 T cells in Susac syndrome. TCR beta was sequenced from blood CD8+ and CD4+ T cells. Reverse transcription of about 0.5 to 1 ug RNA was carried out with random hexamers. TCRdb re-called the immunoSEQ multiplex PCR reads through MiXCR, storing one row per CDR3 protein. The sample shows over 150,000 distinct CDR3 sequences, around 96% of them seen only once. The CDR3 has 14 residues. Germline loops: CDR1 MDHEN, CDR2 SYDVKM. With 7 bases clipped from V and 1 base from J, the junction kept 4 bases outside the gene matches. Material for sequencing was CD4+ T cells from PBMCs. The chain joins TRBV28 to TRBJ1-1, with 9 bases fitting TRBD1. The receptor was derived from a human donor with Susac syndrome. The CDR3 nucleotides read TGTGCCAGCAACCCGGGACAGGGGAACACTGAAGCTTTCTTT. Translating gives CASNPGQGNTEAFF.